This T cell receptor (beta chain) derives from a study of low-dose radiotherapy and immunotherapy resistance in tumors. About the study: The fractionation for Cohort 1 was 0.5 Gy per fraction every 2 weeks, totaling 6.5 Gy.

From germline, CDR1 is MDHEN and CDR2 SYDVKM. The CDR3 contains 16 residues. Between the trimmed V and J ends, which lost 0 bases and 0 bases, there was a span of 6 bases. Alpha and beta chains were covered, as first-strand cDNA relied on TRAV- and TRBV-specific primers. PCR amplification of the TCRs was performed with Phusion for 15 to 25 PCR cycles, and it relied on a constant-region primer together with a V-primer adapter. TCRdb independently ran MiXCR on the reads; one entry per CDR3 protein. The sample has some 71,000 distinct CDR3 sequences, more than 25% seen once. This clonotype was seen ten or more times. Time point meaning: before trial treatment. Ipilimumab, nivolumab, aspirin, low-dose cyclophosphamide and low-dose radiotherapy were administered to donors.

Sequences were derived from PBMCs, sampled before treatment. This clonotype was obtained from a female donor with ovarian cancer. The gene calls are TRBV28 and TRBJ2-6; no definite D call. The CDR3 protein is CASSLWGPSGANVLTF. The CDR3 DNA is TGTGCCAGCAGTTTATGGGGCCCCTCTGGGGCCAACGTCCTGACTTTC.